Following are 17 T cell receptor beta chains from one sample sequenced in a study of T cell responses to AZD1222 COVID-19 vaccine. Sequencing used immunoSEQ multiplex PCR; TCRdb keeps in-frame clones, though not all of them. The table records approximately 170,000 clones, approximately 90% of them present only once. The starting material was peripheral blood, obtained 28 days after the second AZD1222 dose. The receptors were sampled from an adult who received the AZD1222 COVID-19 vaccine.

CDR3 sequence: CASSLSAQALHF. CDR3 DNA: TGTGCCAGCAGCTTATCCGCGCAGGCCCTCCACTTT. V gene TRBV7-9 combines with J gene TRBJ1-6; no clear D. Germline V gene lookup returns CDR1 SEHNR and CDR2 FQNEAQ (reference sequence). The CDR3 consists of 12 residues. V lost 2 bases to trimming and J lost 14 bases, with 10 bases between them.

The V gene is TRBV4-1, the J gene TRBJ1-2; possible D gene TRBD1, 5 bases. Germline V gene data show CDR1 as MGHRA and CDR2 as YSYEKL. CDR3 length equals 14 residues. V was pared by 0 bases and J by 6 bases, with 11 bases between. CDR3 sequence (DNA): TGCGCCAGCAGCCAAGAAAAGGGGAGCGATGGCTACACCTTC. Residues: CASSQEKGSDGYTF.

The chain uses TRBV6-1 and TRBJ1-6; D is unclear. Per the germline V gene, CDR1 is MNHNS and CDR2 is SASEGT. This CDR3 has 16 amino acids. The ends were cut back, 3 bases at V and 4 bases at J, with 13 bases in the middle. The CDR3 sequence: CASSEESPLYNSPLHF. The CDR3 region has the DNA TGTGCCAGCAGTGAGGAGTCCCCCCTTTATAATTCACCCCTCCACTTT.

This clone was seen only a few times. J is TRBJ1-4 and V is TRBV4-1; D remains unclear. The CDR3 covers 17 residues. Germline CDR1 is MGHRA and CDR2 is YSYEKL. Between the trimmed V and J ends, which lost 3 bases and 0 bases, there was a span of 14 bases. The chain's CDR3 is CASSQLDLVATNEKLFF. The DNA of the CDR3 is TGCGCCAGCAGCCAGCTGGATTTAGTTGCAACTAATGAAAAACTGTTTTTT.

The rearrangement links TRBV5-1 to TRBJ1-2, with D perhaps TRBD1 (6 bases). The CDR3 has 12 residues. CDR1 is SGHRS and CDR2 is YFSETQ in the germline V gene. The V end was cut by 4 bases, the J end by 4 bases, with 8 bases between. DNA of the CDR3: TGCGCCAGCAGCCCGGACAGCTATGGCTACACCTTC. Translated: CASSPDSYGYTF.

The V and J genes are TRBV9 and TRBJ1-3; D uncertain. The CDR3 spans 17 residues. Trimming took off 0 bases at V and 0 bases at J, with 13 bases between the two ends. CDR1 is SGDLS, CDR2 YYNGEE, per germline. Here the CDR3 reads CASSVGRPLSSGNTIYF. The CDR3, as DNA: TGTGCCAGCAGCGTAGGTCGGCCACTCAGCTCTGGAAACACCATATATTTT.

This clone was counted once. V gene TRBV3-1 (or the pseudogene TRBV3-2) combines with J gene TRBJ2-7; 7 bases match TRBD1. The CDR3 loop spans 16 amino acids. Germline V CDR1 and CDR2: LGHDT, YNNKEL (reference sequence). The ends lost 1 base at V and 1 base at J; junction bases unmatched: 7. CDR3 region: CASSQAATGLSYEQYF. The CDR3 DNA sequence: TGTGCCAGCAGCCAAGCGGCGACAGGGTTGTCCTACGAGCAGTACTTC.

The rearrangement uses TRBV7-9 and TRBJ2-2, with D tentatively TRBD1 or TRBD2 (7 bases each). The germline gives CDR1 SEHNR, CDR2 FQNEAQ (reference sequence). The CDR3 spans 13 residues. Between the trimmed V and J ends, which lost 11 bases and 5 bases, there was a span of 15 bases. CDR3 residues: CAGGQGGTGELFF. The DNA of the CDR3 is TGTGCCGGCGGCCAGGGGGGGACCGGGGAGCTGTTTTTT.

The V call is TRBV9, the J call TRBJ1-3; a weak D match, TRBD1 (5 bases). V was cut by 4 bases and J by 0 bases, with 14 bases left in between. Looked up from germline, CDR1 is SGDLS and CDR2 is YYNGEE. The CDR3 contains 16 residues. The CDR3 DNA sequence: TGTGCCAGCAGCACGGACACTGGCCTCTCTGGAAACACCATATATTTT. Residues: CASSTDTGLSGNTIYF. Filled out from reference TRBV9 and TRBJ1-3, the complete variable domain reads DSGVTQTPKHLITATGQRVTLRCSPRSGDLSVYWYQQSLDQGLQFLIQYYNGEERAKGNILERFSAQQFPDLHSELNLSSLELGDSALYFCASSTDTGLSGNTIYFGEGSWLTVV.

The chain combines TRBV29-1 with TRBJ1-5; D remains ambiguous. With 4 bases removed from V and 1 base from J, the gap between germline ends came to 5 bases. The length of the CDR3 is 12 residues. The germline CDR1 and CDR2 sequences are SQVTM and ANQGSEA. CDR3 nucleotide sequence: TGCAGCGTTGCGGCCAGCAATCAGCCCCAGCATTTT. Translated: CSVAASNQPQHF.

The J gene is TRBJ1-4, the V gene TRBV9; D perhaps matches TRBD1 (5 bases). Trimming took off 4 bases at V and 4 bases at J, with 17 bases between the two ends. This CDR3 comprises 16 residues. Germline loops: CDR1 SGDLS, CDR2 YYNGEE. The CDR3 loop is CASSPSPPGYNEKLFF. As DNA, the CDR3 is TGTGCCAGCAGCCCGTCCCCACCAGGGTATAATGAAAAACTGTTTTTT.

CDR3 sequence: CASSLGTGEKLFF. Written as DNA, the CDR3 is TGCGCCAGCAGCCTCGGGACGGGTGAAAAACTGTTTTTT. The chain uses TRBV5-1 and TRBJ1-4; D might be TRBD1 (5 bases). Germline V gives CDR1 SGHRS, CDR2 YFSETQ. Trimming cost V 4 bases and J 7 bases, with 11 bases left between them. This CDR3 region has 13 residues.

V gene TRBV3-1 (or the pseudogene TRBV3-2) combines with J gene TRBJ2-7; D is unclear. The CDR3 covers 15 residues. V was clipped by 4 bases and J by 0 bases, with 13 bases between them. Germline V lookup: CDR1 LGHDT, CDR2 YNNKEL (reference sequence). The CDR3 DNA reads as TGTGCCAGCAGCCCGAGCCCCAAAAGCTCCTACGAGCAGTACTTC. This gives the protein CASSPSPKSSYEQYF.

The V and J genes are TRBV5-1 and TRBJ1-2, with a possible D match to TRBD1 (6 bases). The CDR3 loop spans 14 amino acids. The germline CDR1 and CDR2 sequences are SGHRS and YFSETQ. Trimming left V 4 bases short and J 4 bases short, with 14 bases between. The DNA for the CDR3 is TGCGCCAGCAGCGCTCTCCGGGACACCTATGGCTACACCTTC. Translated, it gives CASSALRDTYGYTF.

This chain uses TRBV5-4 with TRBJ2-2, with 10 bases that match TRBD1. V gave up 3 bases and J gave up 6 bases; unmatched junction bases: 5. Germline CDR1 and CDR2: SGHNT and YYREEE (reference sequence). This CDR3 is built from 15 residues. This CDR3 reads CASSSGQGWPGELFF. CDR3 nucleotides: TGTGCCAGCAGCTCGGGACAGGGGTGGCCCGGGGAGCTGTTTTTT. The full variable domain, with the rest looked up from reference TRBV5-4 and TRBJ2-2, is ETGVTQSPTHLIKTRGQQVTLRCSSQSGHNTVSWYQQALGQGPQFIFQYYREEENGRGNFPPRFSGLQFPNYSSELNVNALELDDSALYLCASSSGQGWPGELFFGEGSRLTVL.

The chain recombines TRBV5-4 with TRBJ2-7; D unresolved. V lost 1 base to trimming and J lost 2 bases, with 10 bases between them. Looked up from germline, CDR1 is SGHNT and CDR2 is YYREEE (reference sequence). The CDR3 is 14 residues long. The chain's CDR3 is CASSLWVSTYEQYF. In nucleotides, the CDR3 is TGTGCCAGCAGCTTGTGGGTGTCTACCTACGAGCAGTACTTC.

The gene calls are TRBV5-4 and TRBJ1-1; tentative D call: TRBD1 (5 bases). The CDR3 has 16 amino acids. Trimming removed 0 bases from V and 0 bases from J, with 12 bases in between. Germline CDR1 reads SGHNT; CDR2 reads YYREEE (reference sequence). The DNA for the CDR3 is TGTGCCAGCAGCTTGGGGGCGGGGCAGTTGAACACTGAAGCTTTCTTT. It encodes CASSLGAGQLNTEAFF.